These T cell receptor beta chains were read from a single sample in a study of blood T cell repertoires in COVID-19. Profiling relied on immunoSEQ multiplex PCR, and the TCRdb table lists in-frame clones only, not all of them. The sample consists of 290,000 or so clones, about 89% of them appearing once. Specimen: PBMCs or T cells enriched from blood (not recorded which). These TCRs come from a woman aged 18-29 years who had recovered from COVID-19. The CDR3 runs from the conserved cysteine through the conserved F or W. D genes are given only for firm matches. The size entry is marked missing in some rows and otherwise reads once, few, many or a size class.

d_call: TRBD1
clone_size: NA
j_call: TRBJ2-6
v_call: TRBV28
cdr3_nt: TGTGCCTCCTACCGGGACAGGCGGACCTCTGGGGCCAACGTCCTGACTTTC
cdr3_aa: CASYRDRRTSGANVLTF

d_call: TRBD1
clone_size: NA
j_call: TRBJ2-1
v_call: TRBV7-8
cdr3_nt: TGTGCCAGCGGAAGGGCAGGGACAGGCGGGTTCTACAATGAGCAGTTCTTC
cdr3_aa: CASGRAGTGGFYNEQFF

d_call: NA
clone_size: NA
j_call: TRBJ2-7
v_call: TRBV9
cdr3_nt: TGTGCCAGCAGCGTAGGCCCGACTGGCTCCTACGAGCAGTACTTC
cdr3_aa: CASSVGPTGSYEQYF

d_call: NA
clone_size: NA
j_call: TRBJ1-1
v_call: TRBV24-1
cdr3_nt: TGTGCCACCAGTGATTCTAGCATTATGAACACTGAAGCTTTCTTT
cdr3_aa: CATSDSSIMNTEAFF

d_call: NA
clone_size: NA
j_call: TRBJ1-1
v_call: TRBV28
cdr3_nt: TGTGCCAGCAGTTCCCCTCCCCCGGGGAACACTGAAGCTTTCTTT
cdr3_aa: CASSSPPPGNTEAFF

d_call: NA
clone_size: NA
j_call: TRBJ1-2
v_call: TRBV7-2
cdr3_nt: TGTGCCAGCAGCTTAAGGGCCGGCAGGGCCGATAACTATGGCTACACCTTC
cdr3_aa: CASSLRAGRADNYGYTF

d_call: TRBD2
clone_size: few
j_call: TRBJ2-2
v_call: TRBV30
cdr3_nt: TGTGCCTGGAGTTTCGCGGGGGCGAACACCGGGGAGCTGTTTTTT
cdr3_aa: CAWSFAGANTGELFF

d_call: NA
clone_size: few
j_call: TRBJ2-2
v_call: TRBV4-1
cdr3_nt: TGCGCCAGCAGCCAAGAAAGATGGGCGCTTTCGGTCACCGGGGAGCTGTTTTTT
cdr3_aa: CASSQERWALSVTGELFF

d_call: NA
clone_size: NA
j_call: TRBJ2-7
v_call: TRBV27
cdr3_nt: TGTGCCAGCAGTCATGGGCCAGTCCAGTACTTC
cdr3_aa: CASSHGPVQYF

d_call: TRBD2
clone_size: few
j_call: TRBJ2-3
v_call: TRBV3-1/TRBV3-2
cdr3_nt: TGTGCCAGCAGCTCAAGGACTAGCGCTAGCACAGATACGCAGTATTTT
cdr3_aa: CASSSRTSASTDTQYF

d_call: NA
clone_size: NA
j_call: TRBJ2-2
v_call: TRBV18
cdr3_nt: TGTGCCAGCTCACCAGCTATAAACACCGGGGAGCTGTTTTTT
cdr3_aa: CASSPAINTGELFF

d_call: TRBD1
clone_size: NA
j_call: TRBJ2-7
v_call: TRBV27
cdr3_nt: TGTGCCAGCAGTTTGTATAGTACAGGGGCGCCCTACGAGCAGTACTTC
cdr3_aa: CASSLYSTGAPYEQYF

d_call: NA
clone_size: NA
j_call: TRBJ1-2
v_call: TRBV7-9
cdr3_nt: TGTGCCAGCAGCTTAGATCCCCCCGGGGGCTACACCTTC
cdr3_aa: CASSLDPPGGYTF

d_call: NA
clone_size: NA
j_call: TRBJ1-6
v_call: TRBV7-2
cdr3_nt: TGTGCCAGCAGCTTAGACAGATCCTATAATTCACCCCTCCACTTT
cdr3_aa: CASSLDRSYNSPLHF

d_call: NA
clone_size: NA
j_call: TRBJ1-1
v_call: TRBV25-1
cdr3_nt: TGTGCCAGCAGTGAAGTTTTTTCGGGAATCACTGAAGCTTTCTTT
cdr3_aa: CASSEVFSGITEAFF

d_call: NA
clone_size: NA
j_call: TRBJ2-1
v_call: TRBV27
cdr3_nt: TGTGCCAGCAGTTTAGGAGGATGGCCCTACAATGAGCAGTTCTTC
cdr3_aa: CASSLGGWPYNEQFF

d_call: TRBD2
clone_size: NA
j_call: TRBJ2-1
v_call: TRBV5-4
cdr3_nt: TGTGCCAGCAGACGCCGACCGGGACTAGATGCACGTGAGCAGTTCTTC
cdr3_aa: CASRRRPGLDAREQFF

d_call: TRBD1
clone_size: NA
j_call: TRBJ1-5
v_call: TRBV18
cdr3_nt: TGTGCCAGCTCACAAAGGGATTACAGGGGGCCTTTTATTAGCAATCAGCCCCAGCATTTT
cdr3_aa: CASSQRDYRGPFISNQPQHF

d_call: TRBD1
clone_size: NA
j_call: TRBJ2-7
v_call: TRBV7-2
cdr3_nt: TGTGCCAGCAGCCCCCGGGACAGGGCCGCCTACGAGCAGTACTTC
cdr3_aa: CASSPRDRAAYEQYF

d_call: NA
clone_size: NA
j_call: TRBJ1-5
v_call: TRBV27
cdr3_nt: TGTGCCAGCAAGCCAGGACTGGATCAGCCCCAGCATTTT
cdr3_aa: CASKPGLDQPQHF

d_call: NA
clone_size: NA
j_call: TRBJ1-5
v_call: TRBV2
cdr3_nt: TGTGCCAGCAGTGAAGAGGGGGTTGTGCCCCAGCATTTT
cdr3_aa: CASSEEGVVPQHF

d_call: TRBD2
clone_size: NA
j_call: TRBJ2-2
v_call: TRBV4-1
cdr3_nt: TGCGCCAGCAGCCAAGGACAGGCACGGGGGGGCCGCGCCGGGGAGCTGTTTTTT
cdr3_aa: CASSQGQARGGRAGELFF

d_call: TRBD2
clone_size: once
j_call: TRBJ2-5
v_call: TRBV5-1
cdr3_nt: TGCGCCAGCAGCTTTGGGGGGACTATCCTGCAAGAGACCCAGTACTTC
cdr3_aa: CASSFGGTILQETQYF

d_call: NA
clone_size: once
j_call: TRBJ2-3
v_call: TRBV7-9
cdr3_nt: TGTGCCAGCAGCTTCGGCGGCGCAGATACGCAGTATTTT
cdr3_aa: CASSFGGADTQYF

d_call: NA
clone_size: NA
j_call: TRBJ1-1
v_call: TRBV11-2
cdr3_nt: TGTGCCAGCAGCCCCGGAGGGACTGAAGCTTTCTTT
cdr3_aa: CASSPGGTEAFF

d_call: NA
clone_size: once
j_call: TRBJ2-7
v_call: TRBV27
cdr3_nt: TGTGCCAGCAGTTCAACAGGGAACGCCTACGAGCAGTACTTC
cdr3_aa: CASSSTGNAYEQYF

d_call: TRBD1
clone_size: few
j_call: TRBJ1-4
v_call: TRBV19
cdr3_nt: TGTGCCAGTAGTATGGGACAGGGCGACGAAAAACTGTTTTTT
cdr3_aa: CASSMGQGDEKLFF